This TCR beta chain was captured in a study of T cells in narcolepsy. Clones were read by immunoSEQ multiplex PCR, and TCRdb kept only the in-frame ones, dropping some. Here the sample spans tens of thousands of clones, approximately 80% being singletons. Comments on this clone: Its antigen is unidentified.

Study results and caveats: Autoreactive HCRT-specific and TRIB2-specific clonotypes were marked in same-patient CSF-versus-blood CD4+ comparisons.

The V gene lost 1 base and the J gene lost 6 bases, with 7 bases spanning the gap. The CDR3 length is 12 residues. The germline CDR1 and CDR2 sequences are KGHSH and LQKENI. The receptor was isolated from a human donor in good health. The sequencing input was memory (CD45RA-) CD4+ T cells from blood. This chain connects TRBV18 to TRBJ2-7, with TRBD1 as a possible D gene (6 bases). The CDR3 sequence is CASSPRGGEQYF. DNA of the CDR3: TGTGCCAGCTCACCACGAGGGGGCGAGCAGTACTTC.